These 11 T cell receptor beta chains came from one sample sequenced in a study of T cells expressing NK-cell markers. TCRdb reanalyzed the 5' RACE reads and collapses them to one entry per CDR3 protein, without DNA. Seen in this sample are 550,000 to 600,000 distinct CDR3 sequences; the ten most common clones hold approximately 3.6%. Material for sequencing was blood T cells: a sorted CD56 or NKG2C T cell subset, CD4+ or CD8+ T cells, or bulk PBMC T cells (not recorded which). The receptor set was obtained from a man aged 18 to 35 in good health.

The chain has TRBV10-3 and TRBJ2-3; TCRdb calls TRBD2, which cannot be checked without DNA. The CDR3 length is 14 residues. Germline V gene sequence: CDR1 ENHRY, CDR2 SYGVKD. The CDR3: CAIRGLATTDTQYF.

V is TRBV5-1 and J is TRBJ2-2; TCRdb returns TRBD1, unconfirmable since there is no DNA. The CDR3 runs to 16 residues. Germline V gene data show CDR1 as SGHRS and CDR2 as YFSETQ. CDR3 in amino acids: CASSPQGGPSTGELFF.

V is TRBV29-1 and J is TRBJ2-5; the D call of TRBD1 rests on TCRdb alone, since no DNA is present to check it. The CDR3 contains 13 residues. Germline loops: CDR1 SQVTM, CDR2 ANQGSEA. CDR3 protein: CSSVPTGFETQYF. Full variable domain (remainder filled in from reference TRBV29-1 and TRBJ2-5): SAVISQKPSRDICQRGTSLTIQCQVDSQVTMMFWYRQQPGQSLTLIATANQGSEATYESGFVIDKFPISRPNLTFSTLTVSNMSPEDSSIYLCSSVPTGFETQYFGPGTRLLVL.

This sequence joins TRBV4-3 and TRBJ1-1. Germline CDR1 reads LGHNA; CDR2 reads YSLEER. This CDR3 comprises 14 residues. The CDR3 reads CASSQDSVGTEAFF.

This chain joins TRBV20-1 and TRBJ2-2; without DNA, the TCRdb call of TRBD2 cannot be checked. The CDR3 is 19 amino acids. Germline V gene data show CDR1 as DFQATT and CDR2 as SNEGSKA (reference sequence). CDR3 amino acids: CSARDGAGGPRSNTGELFF.

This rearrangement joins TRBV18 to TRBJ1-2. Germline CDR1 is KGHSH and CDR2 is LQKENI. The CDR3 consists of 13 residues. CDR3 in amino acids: CASSLNEGYGYTF.

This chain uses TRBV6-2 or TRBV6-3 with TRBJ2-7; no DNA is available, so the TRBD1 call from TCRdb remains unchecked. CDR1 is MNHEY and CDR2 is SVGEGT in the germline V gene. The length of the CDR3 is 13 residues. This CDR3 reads CASSSGAPNEQYF.

The CDR3 sequence is CASSVGGLGQPQHF. The chain is built from TRBV9 and TRBJ1-5. CDR1 is SGDLS, CDR2 YYNGEE, per germline. The CDR3 is made up of 14 amino acids.

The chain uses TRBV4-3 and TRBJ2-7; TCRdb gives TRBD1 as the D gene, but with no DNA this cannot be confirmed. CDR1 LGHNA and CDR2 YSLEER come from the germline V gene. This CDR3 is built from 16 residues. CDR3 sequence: CASSQGRGASSYEQYF.

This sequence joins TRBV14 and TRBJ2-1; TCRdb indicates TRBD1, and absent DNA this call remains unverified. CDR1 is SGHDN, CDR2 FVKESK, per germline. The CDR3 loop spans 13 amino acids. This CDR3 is CASSRVRVNEQFF.

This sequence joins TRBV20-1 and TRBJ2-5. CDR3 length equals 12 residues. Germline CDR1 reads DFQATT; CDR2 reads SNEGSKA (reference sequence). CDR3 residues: CSASGLQETQYF.